What follows is one T cell receptor beta chain and its context. In germline, CDR1 is SGHNT, CDR2 YYREEE (reference sequence). The length of the CDR3 is 15 residues. The V end was cut by 4 bases, the J end by 7 bases, with 21 bases between. The data stem from a study of glioma-infiltrating T cells after dendritic cell vaccination. Study-level background: The vaccine used monocyte-derived dendritic cells pulsed overnight with autologous tumor lysate.

The immunoSEQ assay amplified TCRB CDR3 from up to about 2 ug DNA. The PCR used 60 V beta and 13 J beta primers. The assay was immunoSEQ multiplex PCR, and TCRdb's table has in-frame clones only and misses some. The sample shows tens of thousands of clones, less than 85% of them seen only once. V usage is TRBV5-4 and J usage is TRBJ2-7; D not resolved. The material was blood, obtained before dendritic cell vaccination. The clonotype originates from a human donor with glioblastoma. The DNA for the CDR3 is TGTGCCAGCAGCGGCGGCGCGGAAAATCTAAATGAGCAGTACTTC. It translates to CASSGGAENLNEQYF.